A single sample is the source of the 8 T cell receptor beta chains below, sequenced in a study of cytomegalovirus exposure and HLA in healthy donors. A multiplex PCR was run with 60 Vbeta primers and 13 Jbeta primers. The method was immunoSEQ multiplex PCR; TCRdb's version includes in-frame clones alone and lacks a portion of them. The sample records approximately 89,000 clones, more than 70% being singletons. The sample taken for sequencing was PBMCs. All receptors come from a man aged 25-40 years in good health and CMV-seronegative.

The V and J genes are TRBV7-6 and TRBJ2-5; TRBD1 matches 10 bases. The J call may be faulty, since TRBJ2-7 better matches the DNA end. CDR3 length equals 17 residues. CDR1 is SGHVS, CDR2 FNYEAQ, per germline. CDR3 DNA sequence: TGTGCCAGCAGTCCAAAGATTCCGGGACAGGGGATCTACGAGCAGTACTTC. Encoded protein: CASSPKIPGQGIYEQYF.

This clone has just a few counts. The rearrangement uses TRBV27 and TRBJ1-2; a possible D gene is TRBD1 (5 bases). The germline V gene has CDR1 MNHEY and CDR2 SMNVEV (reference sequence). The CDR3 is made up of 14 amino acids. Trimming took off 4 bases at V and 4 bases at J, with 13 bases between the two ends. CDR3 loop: CASSWGDGTYGYTF. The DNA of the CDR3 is TGTGCCAGCAGTTGGGGGGACGGGACCTATGGCTACACCTTC.

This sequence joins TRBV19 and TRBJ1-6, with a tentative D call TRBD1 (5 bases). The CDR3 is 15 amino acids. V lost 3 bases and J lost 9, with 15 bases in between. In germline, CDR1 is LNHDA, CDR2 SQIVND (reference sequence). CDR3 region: CASSIPGLEISPLHF. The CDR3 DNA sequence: TGTGCCAGTAGTATTCCGGGACTAGAGATTTCACCCCTCCACTTT. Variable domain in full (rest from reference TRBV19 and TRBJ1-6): DGGITQSPKYLFRKEGQNVTLSCEQNLNHDAMYWYRQDPGQGLRLIYYSQIVNDFQKGDIAEGYSVSREKKESFPLTVTSAQKNPTAFYLCASSIPGLEISPLHFGNGTRLTVT.

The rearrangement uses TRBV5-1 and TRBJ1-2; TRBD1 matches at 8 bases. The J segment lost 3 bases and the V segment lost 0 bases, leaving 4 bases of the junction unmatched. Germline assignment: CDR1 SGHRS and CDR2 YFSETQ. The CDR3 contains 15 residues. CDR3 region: CASSLAQGADYGYTF. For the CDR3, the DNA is TGCGCCAGCAGCTTGGCCCAGGGGGCGGACTATGGCTACACCTTC.

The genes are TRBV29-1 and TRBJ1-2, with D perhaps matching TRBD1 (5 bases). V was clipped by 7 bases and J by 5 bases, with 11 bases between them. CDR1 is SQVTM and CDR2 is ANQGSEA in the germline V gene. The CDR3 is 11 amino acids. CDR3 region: CSAGGQYGYTF. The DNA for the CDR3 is TGCAGCGCGGGGGGTCAGTATGGCTACACCTTC.

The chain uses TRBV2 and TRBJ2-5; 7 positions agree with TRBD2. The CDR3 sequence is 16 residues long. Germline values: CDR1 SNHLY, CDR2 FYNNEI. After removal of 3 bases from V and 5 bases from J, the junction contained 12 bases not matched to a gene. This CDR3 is CASSDGGFGGRETQYF. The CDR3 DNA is TGTGCCAGCAGTGATGGAGGTTTCGGGGGGAGGGAGACCCAGTACTTC.

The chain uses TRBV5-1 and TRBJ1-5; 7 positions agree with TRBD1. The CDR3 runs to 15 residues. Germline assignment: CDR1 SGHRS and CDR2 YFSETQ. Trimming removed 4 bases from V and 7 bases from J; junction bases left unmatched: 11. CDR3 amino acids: CASSVTGDNGQPQHF. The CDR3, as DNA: TGCGCCAGCAGCGTAACAGGGGATAACGGGCAGCCCCAGCATTTT.

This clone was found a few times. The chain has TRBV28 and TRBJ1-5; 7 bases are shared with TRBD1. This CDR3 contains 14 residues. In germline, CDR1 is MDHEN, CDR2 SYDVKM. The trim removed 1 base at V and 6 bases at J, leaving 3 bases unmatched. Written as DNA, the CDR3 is TGTGCCAGCAGTTTATACCAGGGGGGTCAGCCCCAGCATTTT. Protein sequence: CASSLYQGGQPQHF.